This T cell receptor beta chain was identified during a study of blood T cell repertoires in COVID-19. The wider study: The origin of the acute and convalescent COVID-19 samples was the United States, Italy and Spain. T cells, B-cell-depleted T cells, or PBMCs supplied cDNA or gDNA.

This clone was seen a single time. Original processing notes: Reference gene primers were amplified, and this amplification served to estimate nucleated cell counts. Here immunoSEQ multiplex PCR was the method, and the copy in TCRdb shows in-frame clones only, minus some. V and J calls plus clone size are reproduced from that table; the DNA served to infer D and trimming. Among 70,000 to 100,000 clones listed, approximately 81% were seen once. Sequenced material: peripheral blood. This sequence was found in a woman older than 75 with acute or convalescent COVID-19.

The CDR3 spells CASSSLEGLAINEQFF. CDR3 nucleotides: TGTGCCAGTAGTAGTCTGGAGGGTCTGGCCATCAATGAGCAGTTCTTC. The chain couples TRBV19 to TRBJ2-1, with D maybe TRBD2 (6 bases). The CDR3 contains 16 residues. Per germline, CDR1 LNHDA and CDR2 SQIVND (reference sequence). V was trimmed by 4 bases and J by 6 bases, leaving 19 bases between them.